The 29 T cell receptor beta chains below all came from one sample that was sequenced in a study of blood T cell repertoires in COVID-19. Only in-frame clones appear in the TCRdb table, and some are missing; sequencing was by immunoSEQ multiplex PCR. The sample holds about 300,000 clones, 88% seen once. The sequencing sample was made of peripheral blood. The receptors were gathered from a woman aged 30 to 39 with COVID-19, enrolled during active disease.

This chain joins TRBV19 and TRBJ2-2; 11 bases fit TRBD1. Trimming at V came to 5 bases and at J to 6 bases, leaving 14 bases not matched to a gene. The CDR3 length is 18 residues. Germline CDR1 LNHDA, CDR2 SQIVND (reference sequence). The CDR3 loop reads CASSYPGQGGVVAGELFF. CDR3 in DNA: TGTGCCAGTAGTTACCCGGGACAGGGGGGCGTAGTGGCCGGGGAGCTGTTTTTT.

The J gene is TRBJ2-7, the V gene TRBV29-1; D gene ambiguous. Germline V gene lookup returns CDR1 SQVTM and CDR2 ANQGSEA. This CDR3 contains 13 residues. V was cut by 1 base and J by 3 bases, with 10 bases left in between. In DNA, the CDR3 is TGCAGCGTTGAAGTGGGCCAGTACTACGAGCAGTACTTC. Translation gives CSVEVGQYYEQYF.

CDR3 DNA sequence: TGTGCCAGCTCACCAGGGACAGGGGGCCCCAATGAGCAGTTCTTC. It yields the protein CASSPGTGGPNEQFF. The chain uses TRBV18 and TRBJ2-1; 12 nucleotides line up with TRBD1. The CDR3 contains 15 residues. The V gene end was trimmed by 2 bases and the J gene end by 6 bases; junction bases not matched to a gene: 2. The germline V gene has CDR1 KGHSH and CDR2 LQKENI.

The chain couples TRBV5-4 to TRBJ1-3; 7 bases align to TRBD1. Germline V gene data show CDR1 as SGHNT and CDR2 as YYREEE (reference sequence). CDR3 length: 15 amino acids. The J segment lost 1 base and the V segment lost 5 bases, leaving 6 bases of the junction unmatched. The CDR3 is CASSSGGRSGNTIYF. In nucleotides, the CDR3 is TGTGCCAGCAGTTCAGGGGGGAGGTCTGGAAACACCATATATTTT.

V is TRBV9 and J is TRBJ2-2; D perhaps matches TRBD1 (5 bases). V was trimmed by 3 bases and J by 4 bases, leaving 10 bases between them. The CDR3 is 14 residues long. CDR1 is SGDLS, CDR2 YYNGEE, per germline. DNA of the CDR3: TGTGCCAGCAGCGGGAGACAGAGCACCGGGGAGCTGTTTTTT. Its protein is CASSGRQSTGELFF. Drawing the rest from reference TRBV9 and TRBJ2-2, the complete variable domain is DSGVTQTPKHLITATGQRVTLRCSPRSGDLSVYWYQQSLDQGLQFLIQYYNGEERAKGNILERFSAQQFPDLHSELNLSSLELGDSALYFCASSGRQSTGELFFGEGSRLTVL.

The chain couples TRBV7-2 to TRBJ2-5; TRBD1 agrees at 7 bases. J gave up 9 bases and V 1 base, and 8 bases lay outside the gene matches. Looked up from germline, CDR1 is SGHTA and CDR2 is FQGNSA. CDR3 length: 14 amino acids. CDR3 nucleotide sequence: TGTGCCAGCAGCTTAGGGGGGACAGTGCGGGCCCAGTACTTC. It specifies CASSLGGTVRAQYF.

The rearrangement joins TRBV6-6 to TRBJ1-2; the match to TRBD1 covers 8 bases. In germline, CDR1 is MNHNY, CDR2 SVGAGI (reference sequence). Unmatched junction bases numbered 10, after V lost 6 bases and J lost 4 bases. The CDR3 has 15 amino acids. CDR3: CASRPRDRSVYGYTF. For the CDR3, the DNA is TGTGCCAGCAGGCCGCGGGACAGGTCGGTCTATGGCTACACCTTC.

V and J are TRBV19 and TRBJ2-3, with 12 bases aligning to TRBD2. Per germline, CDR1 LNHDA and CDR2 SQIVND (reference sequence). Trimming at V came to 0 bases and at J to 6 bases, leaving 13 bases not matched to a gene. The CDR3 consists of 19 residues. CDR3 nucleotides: TGTGCCAGTAGTATAGATCGTGCGAGTACTAGCGGGGGGCTCGATACGCAGTATTTT. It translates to CASSIDRASTSGGLDTQYF.

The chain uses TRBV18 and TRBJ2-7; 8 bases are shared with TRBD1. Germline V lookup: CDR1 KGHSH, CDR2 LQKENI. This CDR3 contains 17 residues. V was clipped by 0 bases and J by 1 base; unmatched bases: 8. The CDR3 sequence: CASSPPKTGAGSYEQYF. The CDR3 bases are TGTGCCAGCTCACCACCTAAGACAGGGGCTGGGTCCTACGAGCAGTACTTC.

The CDR3 here is CASSQGVGPPYEQYF. In DNA form, the CDR3 reads TGTGCCAGCAGCCAAGGGGTGGGCCCCCCCTACGAGCAGTACTTC. This sequence joins TRBV14 and TRBJ2-7; no definite D call. CDR1 and CDR2 from the germline V gene are SGHDN and FVKESK. V was trimmed by 1 base and J by 2 bases, leaving 12 bases between them. CDR3 length equals 15 residues.

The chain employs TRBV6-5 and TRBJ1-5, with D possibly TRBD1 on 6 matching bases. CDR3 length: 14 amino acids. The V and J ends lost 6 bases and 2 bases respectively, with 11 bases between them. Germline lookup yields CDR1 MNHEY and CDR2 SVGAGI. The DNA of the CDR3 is TGTGCCAGCAGAACAGGGCTAGGCAATCAGCCCCAGCATTTT. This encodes CASRTGLGNQPQHF.

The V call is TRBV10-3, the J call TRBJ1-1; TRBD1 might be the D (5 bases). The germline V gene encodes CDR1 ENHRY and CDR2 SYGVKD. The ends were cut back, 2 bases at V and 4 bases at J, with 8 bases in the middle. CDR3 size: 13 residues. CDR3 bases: TGTGCCATCAGTGAGGAGACAGTCACTGAAGCTTTCTTT. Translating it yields CAISEETVTEAFF.

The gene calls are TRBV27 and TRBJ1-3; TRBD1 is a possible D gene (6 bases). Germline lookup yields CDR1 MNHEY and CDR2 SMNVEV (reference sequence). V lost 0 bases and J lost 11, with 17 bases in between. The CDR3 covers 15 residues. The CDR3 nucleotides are TGTGCCAGCAGTTTATCGTCGGGGGCCGGGGGGGCCATATATTTT. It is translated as CASSLSSGAGGAIYF.

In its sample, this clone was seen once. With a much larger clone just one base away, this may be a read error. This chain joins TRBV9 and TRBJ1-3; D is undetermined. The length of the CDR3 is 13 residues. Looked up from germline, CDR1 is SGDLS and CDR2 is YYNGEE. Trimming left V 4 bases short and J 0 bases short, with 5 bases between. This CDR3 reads CASSRLSGNTIYF. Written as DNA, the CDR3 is TGTGCCAGCAGCCGACTCTCTGGAAACACCATATATTTT.

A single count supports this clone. CDR3 in DNA: TGTGCCAGCAGTCTAGGGGCTCTTGAAGCTTTCTTT. Protein sequence: CASSLGALEAFF. This sequence joins TRBV6-2 or TRBV6-3 and TRBJ1-1; TRBD1 might be the D (5 bases). The CDR3 spans 12 residues. Germline V gene sequence: CDR1 MNHEY, CDR2 SVGEGT. The V gene lost 5 bases and the J gene lost 7 bases, with 11 bases spanning the gap.

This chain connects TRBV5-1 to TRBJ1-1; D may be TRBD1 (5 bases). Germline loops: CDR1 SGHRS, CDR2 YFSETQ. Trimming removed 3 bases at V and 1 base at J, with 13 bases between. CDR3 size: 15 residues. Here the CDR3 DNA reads TGCGCCAGCAGCTGGGGGACTGGTGGGAACACTGAAGCTTTCTTT. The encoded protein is CASSWGTGGNTEAFF.

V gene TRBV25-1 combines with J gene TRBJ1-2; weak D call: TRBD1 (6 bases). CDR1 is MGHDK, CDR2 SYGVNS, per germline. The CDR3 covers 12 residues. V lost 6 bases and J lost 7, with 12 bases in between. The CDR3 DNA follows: TGTGCCAGCAGCCCTCCCAGGGGTGGCTACACCTTC. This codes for CASSPPRGGYTF.

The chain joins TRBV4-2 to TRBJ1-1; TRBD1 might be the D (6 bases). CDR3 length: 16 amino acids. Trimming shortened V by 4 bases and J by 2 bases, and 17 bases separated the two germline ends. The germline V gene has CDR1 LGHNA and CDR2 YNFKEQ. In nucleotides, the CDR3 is TGTGCCAGCAGCCCCTGGGGGCGAGTCTCTAACACTGAAGCTTTCTTT. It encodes CASSPWGRVSNTEAFF.

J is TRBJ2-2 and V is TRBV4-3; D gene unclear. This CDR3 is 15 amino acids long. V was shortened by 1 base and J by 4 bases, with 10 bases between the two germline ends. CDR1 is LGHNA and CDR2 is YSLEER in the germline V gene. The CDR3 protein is CASSQVPLTTGELFF. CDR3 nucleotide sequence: TGCGCCAGCAGCCAAGTTCCACTAACCACCGGGGAGCTGTTTTTT.

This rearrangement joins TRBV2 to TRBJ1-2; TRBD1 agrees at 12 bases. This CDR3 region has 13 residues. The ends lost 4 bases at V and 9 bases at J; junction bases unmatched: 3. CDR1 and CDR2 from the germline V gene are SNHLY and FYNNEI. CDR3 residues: CASSAGTGGRYTF. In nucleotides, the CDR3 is TGTGCCAGCAGTGCCGGGACAGGGGGCCGCTACACCTTC.

The CDR3 is CASSGGGRGNQPQHF. CDR3 coding DNA: TGTGCCAGCAGTGGGGGAGGACGGGGCAATCAGCCCCAGCATTTT. The rearrangement uses TRBV6-2 or TRBV6-3 and TRBJ1-5; possible D gene TRBD1, 5 bases. This CDR3 is 15 amino acids long. CDR1 MNHEY and CDR2 SVGEGT come from the germline V gene. V lost 5 bases and J lost 2, with 13 bases in between.

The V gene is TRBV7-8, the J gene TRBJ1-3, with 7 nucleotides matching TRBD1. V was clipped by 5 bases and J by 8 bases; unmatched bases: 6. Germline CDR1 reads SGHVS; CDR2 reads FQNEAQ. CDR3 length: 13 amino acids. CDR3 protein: CASSLTGVDTIYF. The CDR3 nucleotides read TGTGCCAGCAGCCTAACAGGGGTTGACACCATATATTTT.

CDR3 in amino acids: CASSIGTGVNTEAFF. CDR3 DNA sequence: TGCGCCAGCAGCATAGGGACAGGGGTGAACACTGAAGCTTTCTTT. The V and J genes are TRBV5-1 and TRBJ1-1; 10 positions match TRBD1. J lost 0 bases, V lost 4 bases, and 3 bases had no gene match. The CDR3 extends over 15 amino acids. CDR1 is SGHRS, CDR2 YFSETQ, per germline.

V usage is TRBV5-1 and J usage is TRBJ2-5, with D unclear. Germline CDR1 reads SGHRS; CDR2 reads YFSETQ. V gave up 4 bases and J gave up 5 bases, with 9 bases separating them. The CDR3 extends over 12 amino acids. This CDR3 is CASSESRETQYF. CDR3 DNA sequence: TGCGCCAGCAGCGAATCCCGGGAGACCCAGTACTTC. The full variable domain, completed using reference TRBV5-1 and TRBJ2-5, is KAGVTQTPRYLIKTRGQQVTLSCSPISGHRSVSWYQQTPGQGLQFLFEYFSETQRNKGNFPGRFSGRQFSNSRSEMNVSTLELGDSALYLCASSESRETQYFGPGTRLLVL.

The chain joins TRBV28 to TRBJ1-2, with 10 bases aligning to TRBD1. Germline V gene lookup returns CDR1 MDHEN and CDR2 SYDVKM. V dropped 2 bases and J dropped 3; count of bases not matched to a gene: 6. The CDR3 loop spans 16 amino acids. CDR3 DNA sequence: TGTGCCAGCAGTTTAAACCGGGACAGGGGTGACTATGGCTACACCTTC. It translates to CASSLNRDRGDYGYTF.

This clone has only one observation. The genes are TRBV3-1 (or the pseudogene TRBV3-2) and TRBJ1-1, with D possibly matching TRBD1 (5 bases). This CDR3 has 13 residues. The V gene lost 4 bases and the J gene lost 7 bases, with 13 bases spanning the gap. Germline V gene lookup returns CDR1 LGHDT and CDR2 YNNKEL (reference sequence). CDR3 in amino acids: CASSPTGGYEAFF. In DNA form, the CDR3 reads TGTGCCAGCAGCCCCACCGGGGGTTATGAAGCTTTCTTT.

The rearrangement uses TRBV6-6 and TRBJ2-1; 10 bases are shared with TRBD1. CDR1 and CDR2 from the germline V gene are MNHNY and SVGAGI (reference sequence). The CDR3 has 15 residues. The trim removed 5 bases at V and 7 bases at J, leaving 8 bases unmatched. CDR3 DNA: TGTGCCAGCAGTAGGCCGGGACAGGGGTCAAATGAGCAGTTCTTC. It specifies CASSRPGQGSNEQFF.

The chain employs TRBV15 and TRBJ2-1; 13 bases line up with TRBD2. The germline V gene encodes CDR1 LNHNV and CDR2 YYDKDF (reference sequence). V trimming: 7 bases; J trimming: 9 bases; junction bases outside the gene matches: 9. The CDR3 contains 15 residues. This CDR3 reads CATKLAGGRFVEQFF. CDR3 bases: TGTGCCACCAAACTAGCGGGGGGGCGATTTGTTGAGCAGTTCTTC.

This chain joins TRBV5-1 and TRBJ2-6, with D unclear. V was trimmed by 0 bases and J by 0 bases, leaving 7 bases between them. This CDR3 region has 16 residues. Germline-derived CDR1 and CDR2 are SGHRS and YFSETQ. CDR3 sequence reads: CASSLGSSSGANVLTF. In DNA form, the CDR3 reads TGCGCCAGCAGCTTGGGGAGTTCCTCTGGGGCCAACGTCCTGACTTTC. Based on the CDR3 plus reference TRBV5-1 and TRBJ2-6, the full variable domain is KAGVTQTPRYLIKTRGQQVTLSCSPISGHRSVSWYQQTPGQGLQFLFEYFSETQRNKGNFPGRFSGRQFSNSRSEMNVSTLELGDSALYLCASSLGSSSGANVLTFGAGSRLTVL.